The 24 T cell receptor beta chains reported below all come from one sample, sequenced in a study of T-cell reconstitution after alpha-beta-depleted transplantation in children. Using unique molecular identifiers, the investigators prepared the TCRbeta library. One entry per CDR3 protein, called by TCRdb with MiXCR from the PCR reads. The data show about 580,000 distinct CDR3 sequences, more than 20% seen once. Source: PBMCs, mostly from graft donor cells, taken 360 days after TCRalphabeta/CD19-depleted stem cell transplant. These TCRs come from a boy in the first two years of life who had a stem cell transplant for acute myeloid leukemia, so the T cells may come from the graft donor.

The rearrangement joins TRBV6-5 to TRBJ2-2; D is perhaps TRBD1 (5 bases). Per germline, CDR1 MNHEY and CDR2 SVGAGI. Trimming took 2 bases from V and 4 from J, leaving 11 bases between them. The CDR3 length is 15 residues. The DNA of the CDR3 is TGTGCCAGCAGTTACATCAGGGCAGGCACCGGGGAGCTGTTTTTT. Translation gives CASSYIRAGTGELFF.

There are a few counts of this clonotype. The CDR3 reads CATSSIGASGDKYF. CDR3 DNA: TGTGCCACCAGCAGTATTGGGGCTAGCGGGGATAAGTACTTC. The J gene is TRBJ2-7, the V gene TRBV15; 9 positions agree with TRBD2. Germline V lookup: CDR1 LNHNV, CDR2 YYDKDF (reference sequence). The CDR3 runs 14 residues. With 3 bases clipped from V and 11 bases from J, the junction kept 11 bases outside the gene matches.

This clonotype has a handful of counts. CDR3 in amino acids: CSARTGARTDTQYF. The CDR3 bases are TGCAGTGCCAGGACAGGGGCGAGAACAGATACGCAGTATTTT. The gene calls are TRBV20-1 and TRBJ2-3, with 9 bases aligning to TRBD1. This CDR3 has 14 residues. Germline V gives CDR1 DFQATT, CDR2 SNEGSKA (reference sequence). Trimming cost V 6 bases and J 3 bases; bases outside gene matches: 7.

This clonotype was counted at least ten times. The chain uses TRBV7-2 and TRBJ2-4; 9 bases fit TRBD1. Germline trimming cut 5 bases from V and 9 bases from J; bases unmatched to any gene: 5. CDR1 and CDR2 (germline): SGHTA, FQGNSA. CDR3 length equals 13 residues. CDR3 in amino acids: CASSPQGASIQYF. The CDR3 DNA sequence: TGTGCCAGCAGCCCACAGGGGGCAAGCATTCAGTACTTC.

This clonotype was counted ten times or more. J is TRBJ2-1 and V is TRBV6-5; 12 bases agree with TRBD2. V dropped 2 bases and J dropped 4; count of bases not matched to a gene: 3. The CDR3 runs 16 residues. The V gene's germline CDR1 is MNHEY and CDR2 SVGAGI. This CDR3 reads CASSYETSGGYNEQFF. The CDR3 bases are TGTGCCAGCAGTTACGAGACTAGCGGGGGATACAATGAGCAGTTCTTC.

This clonotype has only a few counts. The genes are TRBV5-5 and TRBJ2-2; D possibly corresponds to TRBD1 (5 bases). This CDR3 is 16 amino acids long. CDR1 and CDR2 (germline): SGHKS, YYEKEE (reference sequence). V lost 0 bases, J lost 2 bases, and 11 bases lay in between. In DNA form, the CDR3 reads TGTGCCAGCAGCTTGGTTGTGACAGTTAACACCGGGGAGCTGTTTTTT. This gives the protein CASSLVVTVNTGELFF.

The V gene is TRBV28, the J gene TRBJ2-3; no clear D. CDR1 and CDR2 (germline): MDHEN, SYDVKM. The germline V and J ends were trimmed by 5 bases and 6 bases, with 18 bases remaining between them. This CDR3 contains 15 residues. The CDR3 here is CASSQESAPPDTQYF. CDR3 sequence (DNA): TGTGCCAGCAGTCAAGAGAGCGCACCCCCGGATACGCAGTATTTT.

This clonotype was seen more than once but under ten times. The chain recombines TRBV11-2 with TRBJ1-3, with D unclear. Germline values: CDR1 SGHAT, CDR2 FQNNGV. Trimming cost V 2 bases and J 0 bases, with 14 bases left between them. The CDR3 spans 17 residues. CDR3 residues: CASSLSTALTSGNTIYF. For the CDR3, the DNA is TGTGCCAGCAGCTTATCGACGGCTCTGACCTCTGGAAACACCATATATTTT.

This clonotype occurred many times. This chain links TRBV9 with TRBJ2-1; TRBD1 matches at 7 bases. V dropped 4 bases and J dropped 1; count of bases not matched to a gene: 8. This CDR3 has 16 amino acids. CDR1 SGDLS and CDR2 YYNGEE come from the germline V gene. The CDR3 region has the DNA TGTGCCAGCAGCCTCAGACAGGGTGGGTCCTACAATGAGCAGTTCTTC. This sequence encodes CASSLRQGGSYNEQFF.

This clonotype was recorded many times. V gene TRBV6-5 combines with J gene TRBJ2-1; 9 nucleotides align to TRBD1. The J segment lost 10 bases and the V segment lost 3 bases, leaving 10 bases of the junction unmatched. The CDR3 is 15 amino acids. Germline assignment: CDR1 MNHEY and CDR2 SVGAGI. The CDR3 spells CASSYRPGQGGEQFF. The CDR3 DNA follows: TGTGCCAGCAGTTATCGGCCGGGACAGGGTGGGGAGCAGTTCTTC.

There are a few counts of this clonotype. The CDR3 spells CSARRPGGSGANVLTF. The CDR3 DNA sequence: TGCAGTGCTAGAAGACCTGGTGGCTCTGGGGCCAACGTCCTGACTTTC. The V gene is TRBV20-1, the J gene TRBJ2-6; no clear D. Germline CDR1 reads DFQATT; CDR2 reads SNEGSKA (reference sequence). V lost 2 bases and J lost 0, with 11 bases in between. The CDR3 totals 16 residues.

J is TRBJ2-1 and V is TRBV20-1, with 12 positions matching TRBD2. The CDR3 has 14 amino acids. V lost 5 bases and J lost 5; bases outside the gene matches: 4. Germline V gene lookup returns CDR1 DFQATT and CDR2 SNEGSKA (reference sequence). The CDR3 coding sequence is TGCAGTGCTCTACTAGCGGGGGGTCACAATGAGCAGTTCTTC. Protein product: CSALLAGGHNEQFF.

As to this clonotype: This may arise from a read error, as a much more abundant clone is one base away. The CDR3 region is CSVNRGLTKNIQYF. The DNA for the CDR3 is TGCAGTGTAAATCGGGGGCTGACCAAAAACATTCAGTACTTC. V usage is TRBV20-1 and J usage is TRBJ2-4; D tentatively reads TRBD1 or TRBD2 (6 bases each). This CDR3 comprises 14 residues. With 7 bases removed from V and 2 bases from J, the gap between germline ends came to 15 bases. Germline CDR1 DFQATT, CDR2 SNEGSKA (reference sequence).

In this sample, this clonotype turned up many times. V gene TRBV28 combines with J gene TRBJ2-5; 12 bases align to TRBD2. The CDR3 loop spans 17 amino acids. Germline lookup yields CDR1 MDHEN and CDR2 SYDVKM. V shed 4 bases, J shed 1 base, and the junction held 7 bases outside the gene matches. The CDR3 loop is CASSYGGLAGPQETQYF. The CDR3 nucleotides read TGTGCCAGCAGTTACGGCGGACTAGCGGGGCCCCAAGAGACCCAGTACTTC.

The V gene is TRBV7-9, the J gene TRBJ2-1; perhaps TRBD1 as D (6 bases). In germline, CDR1 is SEHNR, CDR2 FQNEAQ (reference sequence). The V gene lost 6 bases and the J gene lost 1 base, with 16 bases spanning the gap. This CDR3 spans 16 amino acids. The CDR3: CASSPGAGISYNEQFF. DNA for the CDR3: TGTGCCAGCAGTCCAGGGGCCGGGATATCCTACAATGAGCAGTTCTTC.

The chain links TRBV30 to TRBJ1-5; tentatively, D is TRBD1 (5 bases). The V gene's germline CDR1 is GTSNPN and CDR2 SVGIG (reference sequence). Trimming took off 0 bases at V and 9 bases at J, with 12 bases between the two ends. This CDR3 region has 13 residues. In DNA form, the CDR3 reads TGTGCCTGGAGTGTAACGGCGGGACGGCCCCAGCATTTT. This sequence encodes CAWSVTAGRPQHF.

This clonotype was observed many times. The chain uses TRBV25-1 and TRBJ1-4; D may be TRBD1 (5 bases). This CDR3 contains 15 residues. Deletions cut 0 bases from V and 8 bases from J, with 13 bases between. Germline CDR1 reads MGHDK; CDR2 reads SYGVNS. The CDR3 reads CASSEYRAGEEKLFF. In nucleotides, the CDR3 is TGTGCCAGCAGTGAATATCGGGCGGGGGAGGAAAAACTGTTTTTT.

The J gene is TRBJ2-7, the V gene TRBV11-3; possibly TRBD1 or TRBD2 for D (5 bases each). The CDR3 extends over 15 amino acids. CDR1 SGHNT and CDR2 YENEEA come from the germline V gene. The ends were cut back, 6 bases at V and 0 bases at J, with 15 bases in the middle. This CDR3 reads CASSLSQGPSYEQYF. DNA for the CDR3: TGTGCCAGCAGTTTAAGCCAGGGACCCTCCTACGAGCAGTACTTC.

This chain connects TRBV27 to TRBJ2-5, with TRBD1 matching over 8 bases. Per the germline V gene, CDR1 is MNHEY and CDR2 is SMNVEV (reference sequence). The CDR3 runs 14 residues. Losses at the gene ends were 5 bases for V and 4 bases for J; bases not matched to a gene: 6. CDR3 DNA: TGTGCCAGCAGTGACGAAGGACAGGGAGAGACCCAGTACTTC. This translates into CASSDEGQGETQYF.

This clonotype was seen at least ten times. The CDR3 DNA follows: TGCGCCAGCAGCTTCGTGGGGGGGGACACAGATACGCAGTATTTT. This translates into CASSFVGGDTDTQYF. This chain joins TRBV5-1 and TRBJ2-3; 7 bases agree with TRBD2. The ends lost 2 bases at V and 2 bases at J; junction bases unmatched: 5. From germline, CDR1 is SGHRS and CDR2 YFSETQ. CDR3 length equals 15 residues.

The rearrangement joins TRBV6-5 to TRBJ1-1; D perhaps matches TRBD1 (6 bases). Germline values: CDR1 MNHEY, CDR2 SVGAGI. Trimming stripped 2 bases from V and 1 base from J, with 20 bases between. The CDR3 has 18 residues. The CDR3, as DNA: TGTGCCAGCAGTTACGGCCAGTGGGGGCGCGTAAGGAACACTGAAGCTTTCTTT. It is translated as CASSYGQWGRVRNTEAFF.

This clonotype was observed at least ten times. The chain combines TRBV12-3 or TRBV12-4 with TRBJ2-7; D remains unclear. The CDR3 extends over 12 amino acids. The V and J ends lost 2 bases and 6 bases respectively, with 8 bases between them. The CDR3 protein is CASSLSAPEQYF. CDR3 DNA: TGTGCCAGCAGTTTATCTGCTCCCGAGCAGTACTTC.

In this sample, this clonotype turned up a few times. The CDR3 protein is CASSKAASYTDTQYF. The CDR3 coding sequence is TGTGCCAGTTCAAAAGCAGCGAGTTACACAGATACGCAGTATTTT. V is TRBV12-3 or TRBV12-4 and J is TRBJ2-3; D is undetermined. Trimming shortened V by 9 bases and J by 2 bases, and 18 bases separated the two germline ends. The CDR3 runs 15 residues.

This sequence joins TRBV27 and TRBJ2-7; D gene unclear. The CDR3 length is 13 residues. Trimming pared 0 bases from V and 3 bases from J, leaving 6 bases between. Germline V CDR1 and CDR2: MNHEY, SMNVEV (reference sequence). CDR3 sequence (DNA): TGTGCCAGCAGTTTATCGGGCCTCTACGAGCAGTACTTC. Residues: CASSLSGLYEQYF.